This T cell receptor (beta chain) was obtained from a study of CD8 T cells in Susac syndrome. Study-wide background: Within the sequenced group of Susac syndrome patients, roughly six showed active disease and fewer than 10 were in remission.

Germline CDR1 reads SGHRS; CDR2 reads YFSETQ. This CDR3 is 13 amino acids long. V shed 2 bases and J shed 4 bases, with 8 bases lying between them. Sequencing targeted TCR beta in T cells from blood (CD8+ and CD4+). Under recently defined diagnostic criteria, the patients with Susac syndrome qualified as having definite or probable disease. The CD8+ and CD4+ T cells were negatively isolated, with the TEMRA cells enriched by FACS. A quantity of 0.5 to 1 ug RNA underwent reverse transcription using random hexamers. TCRdb called the immunoSEQ multiplex PCR reads again in MiXCR, with one record for every CDR3 protein. The sample holds about 150,000 distinct CDR3 sequences; approximately 95% are singletons and the top ten take approximately 0.17%.

The sequenced sample was CD4+ T cells from PBMCs. This TCR was sampled from a human donor with Susac syndrome. The chain has TRBV5-1 and TRBJ2-3; the D is unclear. The CDR3 loop reads CASSFNTADTQYF. CDR3 DNA sequence: TGCGCCAGCAGCTTCAATACAGCAGATACGCAGTATTTT. The full variable domain, completed using reference TRBV5-1 and TRBJ2-3, is KAGVTQTPRYLIKTRGQQVTLSCSPISGHRSVSWYQQTPGQGLQFLFEYFSETQRNKGNFPGRFSGRQFSNSRSEMNVSTLELGDSALYLCASSFNTADTQYFGPGTRLTVL.